This T cell receptor beta chain was identified in a study of CD4 and CD8 cells across lung adenocarcinoma regions. Donors had localized lung adenocarcinoma, a non-small cell lung cancer. This clonotype has only one observation. TCRdb redid the calling of the PCR reads with MiXCR, one entry per CDR3 protein. The repertoire holds around 10,000 distinct CDR3 sequences, approximately 49% seen once, with around 16% in the top ten. Germline V gene lookup returns CDR1 MNHNS and CDR2 SASEGT. V was clipped by 7 bases and J by 4 bases; unmatched bases: 2. The CDR3 is 12 amino acids. This receptor was identified in a female donor with lung adenocarcinoma. The CD4 and CD8 labels of this study may be unreliable. Sequences were obtained from CD4+ T cells from the margin of a lung tumor. The chain employs TRBV6-1 and TRBJ1-2, with 8 bases identical to TRBD1. In DNA form, the CDR3 reads TGTGCCAGCACAGACAGGGGCTATGGCTACACCTTC. Amino acids: CASTDRGYGYTF.